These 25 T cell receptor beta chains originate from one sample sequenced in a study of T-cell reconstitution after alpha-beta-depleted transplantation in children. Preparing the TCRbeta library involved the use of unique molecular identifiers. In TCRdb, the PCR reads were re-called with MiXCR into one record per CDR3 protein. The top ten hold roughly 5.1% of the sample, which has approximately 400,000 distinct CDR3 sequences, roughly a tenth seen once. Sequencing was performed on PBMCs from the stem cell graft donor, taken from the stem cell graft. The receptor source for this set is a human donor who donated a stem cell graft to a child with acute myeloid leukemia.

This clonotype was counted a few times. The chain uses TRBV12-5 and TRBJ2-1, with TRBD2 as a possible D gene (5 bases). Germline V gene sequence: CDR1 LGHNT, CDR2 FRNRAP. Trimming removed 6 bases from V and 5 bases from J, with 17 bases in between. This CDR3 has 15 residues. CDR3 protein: CASGTIASGNNEQFF. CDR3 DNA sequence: TGTGCTAGTGGAACGATCGCCTCGGGAAACAATGAGCAGTTCTTC.

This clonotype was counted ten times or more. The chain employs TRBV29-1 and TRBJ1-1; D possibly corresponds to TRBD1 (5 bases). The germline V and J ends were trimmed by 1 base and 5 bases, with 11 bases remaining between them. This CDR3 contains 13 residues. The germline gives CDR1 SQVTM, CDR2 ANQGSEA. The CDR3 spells CSVEVGQGTEAFF. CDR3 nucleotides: TGCAGCGTTGAAGTCGGGCAGGGTACTGAAGCTTTCTTT.

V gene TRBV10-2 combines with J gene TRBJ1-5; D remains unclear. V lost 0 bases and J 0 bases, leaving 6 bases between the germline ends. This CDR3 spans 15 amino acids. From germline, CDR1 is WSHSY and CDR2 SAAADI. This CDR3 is CASSESSASNQPQHF. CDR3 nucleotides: TGCGCCAGCAGTGAGTCGAGCGCTAGCAATCAGCCCCAGCATTTT.

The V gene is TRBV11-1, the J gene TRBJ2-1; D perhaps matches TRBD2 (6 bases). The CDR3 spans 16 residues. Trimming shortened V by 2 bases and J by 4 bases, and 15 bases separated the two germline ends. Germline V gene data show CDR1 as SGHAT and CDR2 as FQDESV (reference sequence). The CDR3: CASSLKAFGGYNEQFF. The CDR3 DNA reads TGTGCCAGCAGCTTAAAGGCTTTCGGGGGTTACAATGAGCAGTTCTTC.

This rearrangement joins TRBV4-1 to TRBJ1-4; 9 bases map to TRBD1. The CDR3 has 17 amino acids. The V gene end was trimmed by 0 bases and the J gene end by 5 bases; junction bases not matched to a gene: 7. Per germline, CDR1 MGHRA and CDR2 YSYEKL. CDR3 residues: CASSQESAGTGNEKLFF. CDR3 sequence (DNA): TGCGCCAGCAGCCAAGAAAGCGCCGGGACAGGGAATGAAAAACTGTTTTTT.

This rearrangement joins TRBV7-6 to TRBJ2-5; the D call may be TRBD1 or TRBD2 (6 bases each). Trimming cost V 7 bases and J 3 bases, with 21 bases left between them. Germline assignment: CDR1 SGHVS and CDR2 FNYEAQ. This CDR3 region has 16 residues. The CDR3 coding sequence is TGTGCCAGCATCCCGCGTTCGGGGGCCCACAAAGAGACCCAGTACTTC. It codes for CASIPRSGAHKETQYF.

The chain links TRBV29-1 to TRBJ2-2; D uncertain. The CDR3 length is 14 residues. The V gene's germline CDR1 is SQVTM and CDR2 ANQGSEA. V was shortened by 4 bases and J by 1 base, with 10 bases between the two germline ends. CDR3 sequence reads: CSVVEQENTGELFF. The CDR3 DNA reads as TGCAGCGTTGTAGAGCAGGAGAACACCGGGGAGCTGTTTTTT.

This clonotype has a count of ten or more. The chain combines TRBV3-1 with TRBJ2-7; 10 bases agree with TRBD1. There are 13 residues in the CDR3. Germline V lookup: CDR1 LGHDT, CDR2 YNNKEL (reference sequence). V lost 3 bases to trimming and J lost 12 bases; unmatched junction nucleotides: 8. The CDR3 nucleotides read TGTGCCAGCAGCCATGGGACAGGGGCGGGGATGTACGTC. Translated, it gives CASSHGTGAGMYV.

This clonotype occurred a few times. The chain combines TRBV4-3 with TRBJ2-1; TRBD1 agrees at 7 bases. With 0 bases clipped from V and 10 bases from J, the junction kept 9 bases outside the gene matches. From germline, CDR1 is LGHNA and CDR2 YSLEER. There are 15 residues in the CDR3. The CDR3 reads CASSQDRDSDFEQFF. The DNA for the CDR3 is TGCGCCAGCAGCCAAGATCGGGACAGCGATTTCGAGCAGTTCTTC.

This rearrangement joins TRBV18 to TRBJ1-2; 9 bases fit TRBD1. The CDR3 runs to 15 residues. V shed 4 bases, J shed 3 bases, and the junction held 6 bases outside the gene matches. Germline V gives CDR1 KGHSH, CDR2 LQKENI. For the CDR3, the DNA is TGTGCCAGCTCACGCCCGACAGGGGGTGACTATGGCTACACCTTC. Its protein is CASSRPTGGDYGYTF.

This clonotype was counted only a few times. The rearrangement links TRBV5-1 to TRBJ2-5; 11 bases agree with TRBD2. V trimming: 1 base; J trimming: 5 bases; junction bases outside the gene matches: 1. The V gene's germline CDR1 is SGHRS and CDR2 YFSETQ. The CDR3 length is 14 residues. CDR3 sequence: CASSLTSGSETQYF. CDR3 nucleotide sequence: TGCGCCAGCAGCTTGACTAGCGGGAGTGAGACCCAGTACTTC.

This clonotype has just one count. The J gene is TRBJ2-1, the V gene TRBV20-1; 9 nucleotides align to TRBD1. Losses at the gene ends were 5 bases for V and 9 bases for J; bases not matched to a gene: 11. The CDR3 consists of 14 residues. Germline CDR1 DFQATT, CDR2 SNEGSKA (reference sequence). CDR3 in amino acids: CSAPPPGQGIEQFF. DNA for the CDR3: TGCAGTGCTCCGCCCCCGGGACAGGGTATTGAGCAGTTCTTC.

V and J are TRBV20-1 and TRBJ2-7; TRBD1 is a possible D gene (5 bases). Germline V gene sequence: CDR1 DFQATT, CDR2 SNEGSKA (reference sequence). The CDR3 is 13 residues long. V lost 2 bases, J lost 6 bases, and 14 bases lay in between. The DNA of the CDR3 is TGCAGTGCTAGAAACGGTCAGGGTTCCGAGCAGTACTTC. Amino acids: CSARNGQGSEQYF.

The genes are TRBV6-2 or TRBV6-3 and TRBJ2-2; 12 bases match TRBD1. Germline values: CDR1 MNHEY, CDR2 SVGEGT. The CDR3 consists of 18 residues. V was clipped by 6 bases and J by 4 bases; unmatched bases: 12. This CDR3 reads CASRGGTGGDPSTGELFF. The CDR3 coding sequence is TGTGCCAGCAGAGGGGGGACAGGGGGCGATCCAAGCACCGGGGAGCTGTTTTTT.

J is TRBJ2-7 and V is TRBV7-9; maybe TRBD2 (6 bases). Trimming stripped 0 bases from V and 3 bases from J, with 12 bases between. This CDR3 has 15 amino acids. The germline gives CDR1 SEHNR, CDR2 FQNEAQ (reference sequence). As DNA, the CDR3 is TGTGCCAGCAGCTTAGCACCGGGGGTGGGCTACGAGCAGTACGTC. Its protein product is CASSLAPGVGYEQYV.

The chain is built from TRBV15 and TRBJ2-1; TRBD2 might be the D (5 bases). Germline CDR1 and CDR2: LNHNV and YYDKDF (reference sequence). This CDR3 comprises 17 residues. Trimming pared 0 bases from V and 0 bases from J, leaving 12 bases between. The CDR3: CATSRDPPGNSYNEQFF. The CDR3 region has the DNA TGTGCCACCAGCAGAGATCCCCCGGGAAACTCCTACAATGAGCAGTTCTTC.

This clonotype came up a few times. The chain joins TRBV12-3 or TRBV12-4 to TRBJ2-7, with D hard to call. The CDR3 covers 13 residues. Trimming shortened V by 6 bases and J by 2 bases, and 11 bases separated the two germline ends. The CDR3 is CASRGSGTYEQYF. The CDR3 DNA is TGTGCCAGCAGAGGATCTGGGACCTACGAGCAGTACTTC.

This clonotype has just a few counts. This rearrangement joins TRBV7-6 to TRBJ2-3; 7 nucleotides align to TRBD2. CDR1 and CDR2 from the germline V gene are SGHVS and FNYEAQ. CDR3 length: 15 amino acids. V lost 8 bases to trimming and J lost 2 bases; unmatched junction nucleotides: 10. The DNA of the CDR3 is TGTGCCAGCTCCCCCCGGCTAGCGGCCACAGATACGCAGTATTTT. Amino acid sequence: CASSPRLAATDTQYF.

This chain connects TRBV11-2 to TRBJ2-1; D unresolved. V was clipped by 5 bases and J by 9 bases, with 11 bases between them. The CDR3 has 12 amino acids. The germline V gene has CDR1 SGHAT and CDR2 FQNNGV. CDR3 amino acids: CASSQMEIEQFF. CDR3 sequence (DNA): TGTGCCAGCAGCCAAATGGAGATTGAGCAGTTCTTC.

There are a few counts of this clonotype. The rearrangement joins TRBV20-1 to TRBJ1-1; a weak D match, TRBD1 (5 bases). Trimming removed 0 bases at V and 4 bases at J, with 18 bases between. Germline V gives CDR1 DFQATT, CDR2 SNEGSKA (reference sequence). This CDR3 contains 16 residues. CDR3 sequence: CSARDYSTGEPTEAFF. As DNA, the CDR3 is TGCAGTGCTAGAGATTATAGCACGGGGGAACCCACTGAAGCTTTCTTT.

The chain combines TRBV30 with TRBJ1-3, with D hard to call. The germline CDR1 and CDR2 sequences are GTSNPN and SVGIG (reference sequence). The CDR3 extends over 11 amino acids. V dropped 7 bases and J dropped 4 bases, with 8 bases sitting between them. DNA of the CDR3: TGTGCCTTGGACCAGGGAAACACCATATATTTT. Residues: CALDQGNTIYF.

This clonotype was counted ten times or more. CDR3 amino acids: CSVGGSISPYEQYF. The CDR3 bases are TGCAGCGTCGGGGGGAGCATCTCCCCCTACGAGCAGTACTTC. The chain uses TRBV29-1 and TRBJ2-7; TRBD2 matches 7 bases. CDR1 is SQVTM and CDR2 is ANQGSEA in the germline V gene. This CDR3 is 14 amino acids long. After removal of 6 bases from V and 2 bases from J, the junction contained 10 bases not matched to a gene.

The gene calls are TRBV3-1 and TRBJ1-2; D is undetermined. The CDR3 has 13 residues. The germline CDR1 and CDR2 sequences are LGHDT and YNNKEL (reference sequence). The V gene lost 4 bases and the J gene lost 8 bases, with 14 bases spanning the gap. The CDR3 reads CASSPIPEMGYTF. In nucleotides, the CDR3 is TGTGCCAGCAGCCCGATCCCAGAGATGGGCTACACCTTC.

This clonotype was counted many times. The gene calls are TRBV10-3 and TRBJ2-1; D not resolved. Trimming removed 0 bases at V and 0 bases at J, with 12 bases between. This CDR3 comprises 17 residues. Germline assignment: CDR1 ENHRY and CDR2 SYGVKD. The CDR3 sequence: CAISESLRLSSYNEQFF. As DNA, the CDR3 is TGTGCCATCAGTGAGTCCCTCCGCTTAAGCTCCTACAATGAGCAGTTCTTC.

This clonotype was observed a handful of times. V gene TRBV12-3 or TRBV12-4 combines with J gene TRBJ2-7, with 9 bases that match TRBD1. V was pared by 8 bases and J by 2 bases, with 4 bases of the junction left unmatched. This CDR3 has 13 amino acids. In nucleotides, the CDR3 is TGTGCCAGCGTACAGGGGGCCGCCTACGAGCAGTACTTC. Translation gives CASVQGAAYEQYF.